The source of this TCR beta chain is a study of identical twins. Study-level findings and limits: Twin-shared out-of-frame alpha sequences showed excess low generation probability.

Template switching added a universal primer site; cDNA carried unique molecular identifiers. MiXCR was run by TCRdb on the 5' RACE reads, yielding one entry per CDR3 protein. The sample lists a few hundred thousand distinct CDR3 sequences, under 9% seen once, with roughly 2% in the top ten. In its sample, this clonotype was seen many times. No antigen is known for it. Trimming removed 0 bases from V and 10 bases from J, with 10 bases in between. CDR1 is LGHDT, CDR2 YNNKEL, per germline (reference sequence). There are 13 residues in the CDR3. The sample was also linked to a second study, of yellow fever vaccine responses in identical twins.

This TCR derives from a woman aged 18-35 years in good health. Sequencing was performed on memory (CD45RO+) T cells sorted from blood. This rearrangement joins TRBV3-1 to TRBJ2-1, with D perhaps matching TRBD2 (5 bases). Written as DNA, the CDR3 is TGTGCCAGCAGCCAAGATTTGAGCGGAGAGCAGTTCTTC. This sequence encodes CASSQDLSGEQFF.